The sequence of this T cell receptor beta chain was determined in a study of T cell responses to AZD1222 COVID-19 vaccine. The CDR3 loop spans 13 amino acids. Germline-derived CDR1 and CDR2 are SGHDN and FVKESK. V lost 3 bases and J 1 base, leaving 6 bases between the germline ends. Sequencing used immunoSEQ multiplex PCR; TCRdb keeps in-frame clones, though not all of them. The data hold 150,000 to 200,000 clones, with 70% to 90% observed a single time. The sequence was obtained from an adult in good health. This specimen was peripheral blood, taken on day 0 of AZD1222 vaccination. The chain carries TRBV14 and TRBJ1-1, with D uncertain. CDR3 DNA: TGTGCCAGCAGCCAGGGGTGGAACACTGAAGCTTTCTTT. It translates to CASSQGWNTEAFF.